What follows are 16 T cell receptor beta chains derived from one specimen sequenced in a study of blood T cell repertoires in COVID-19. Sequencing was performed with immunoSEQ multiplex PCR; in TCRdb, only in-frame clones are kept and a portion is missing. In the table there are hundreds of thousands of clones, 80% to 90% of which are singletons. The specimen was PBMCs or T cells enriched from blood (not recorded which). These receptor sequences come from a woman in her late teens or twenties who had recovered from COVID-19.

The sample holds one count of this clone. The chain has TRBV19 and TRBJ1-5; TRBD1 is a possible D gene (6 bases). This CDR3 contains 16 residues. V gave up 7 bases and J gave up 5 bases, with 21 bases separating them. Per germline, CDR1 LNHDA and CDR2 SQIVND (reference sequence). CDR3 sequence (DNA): TGTGCCAGTACCAAGGGGGGGACCTTAGTTTATCAGCCCCAGCATTTT. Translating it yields CASTKGGTLVYQPQHF.

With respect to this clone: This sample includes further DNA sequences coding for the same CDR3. The CDR3 is CAISERGEKLFF. CDR3 coding DNA: TGTGCCATCAGTGAGAGGGGGGAAAAACTGTTTTTT. This rearrangement joins TRBV10-3 to TRBJ1-4; D is possibly TRBD1 (6 bases). Germline values: CDR1 ENHRY, CDR2 SYGVKD. The V gene lost 2 bases and the J gene lost 8 bases, with 6 bases spanning the gap. This CDR3 is 12 amino acids long.

The CDR3 reads CASSFAGDEKLFF. In DNA form, the CDR3 reads TGTGCCAGCAGCTTTGCCGGTGATGAAAAACTGTTTTTT. The V and J genes are TRBV7-9 and TRBJ1-4; D gene ambiguous. Germline V gives CDR1 SEHNR, CDR2 FQNEAQ (reference sequence). The CDR3 is 13 residues long. Trimming pared 3 bases from V and 6 bases from J, leaving 8 bases between.

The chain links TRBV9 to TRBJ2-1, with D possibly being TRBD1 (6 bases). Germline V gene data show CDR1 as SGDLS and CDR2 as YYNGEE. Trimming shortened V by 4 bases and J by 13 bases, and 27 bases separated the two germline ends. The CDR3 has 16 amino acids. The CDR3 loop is CASSPDGSPTGTRQFF. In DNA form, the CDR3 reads TGTGCCAGCAGCCCAGACGGTTCGCCGACCGGGACAAGACAGTTCTTC. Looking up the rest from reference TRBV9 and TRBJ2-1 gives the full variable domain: DSGVTQTPKHLITATGQRVTLRCSPRSGDLSVYWYQQSLDQGLQFLIQYYNGEERAKGNILERFSAQQFPDLHSELNLSSLELGDSALYFCASSPDGSPTGTRQFFGPGTRLTVL.

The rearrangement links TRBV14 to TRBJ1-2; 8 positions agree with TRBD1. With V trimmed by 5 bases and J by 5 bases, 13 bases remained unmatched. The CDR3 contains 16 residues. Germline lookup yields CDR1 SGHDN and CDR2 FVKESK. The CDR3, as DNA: TGTGCCAGCAGCACGGGACAGGCGGCCTTTGGGTATGGCTACACCTTC. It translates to CASSTGQAAFGYGYTF.

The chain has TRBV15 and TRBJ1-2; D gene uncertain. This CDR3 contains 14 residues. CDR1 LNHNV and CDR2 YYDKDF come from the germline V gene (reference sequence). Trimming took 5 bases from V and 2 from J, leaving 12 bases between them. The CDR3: CATSPSRTNYGYTF. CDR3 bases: TGTGCCACCAGCCCTAGTCGAACCAACTATGGCTACACCTTC.

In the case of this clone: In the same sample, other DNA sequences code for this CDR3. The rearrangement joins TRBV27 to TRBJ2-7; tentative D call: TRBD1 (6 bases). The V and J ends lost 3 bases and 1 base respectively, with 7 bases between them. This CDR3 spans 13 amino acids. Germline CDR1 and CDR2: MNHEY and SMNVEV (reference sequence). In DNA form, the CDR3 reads TGTGCCAGCAGTTTCAGGGGTTCCTACGAGCAGTACTTC. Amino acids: CASSFRGSYEQYF.

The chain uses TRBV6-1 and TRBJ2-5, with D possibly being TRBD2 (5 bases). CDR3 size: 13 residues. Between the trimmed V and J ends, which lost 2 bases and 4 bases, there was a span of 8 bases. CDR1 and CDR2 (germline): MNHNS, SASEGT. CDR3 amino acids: CASSELRAETQYF. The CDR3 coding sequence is TGTGCCAGCAGTGAACTGCGGGCAGAGACCCAGTACTTC.

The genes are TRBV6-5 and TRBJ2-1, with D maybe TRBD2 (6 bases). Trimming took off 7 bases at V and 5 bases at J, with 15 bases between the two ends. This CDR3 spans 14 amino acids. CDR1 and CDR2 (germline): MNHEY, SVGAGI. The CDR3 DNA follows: TGTGCCAGCAAGTTCGGGGACTGGAACAATGAGCAGTTCTTC. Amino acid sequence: CASKFGDWNNEQFF.

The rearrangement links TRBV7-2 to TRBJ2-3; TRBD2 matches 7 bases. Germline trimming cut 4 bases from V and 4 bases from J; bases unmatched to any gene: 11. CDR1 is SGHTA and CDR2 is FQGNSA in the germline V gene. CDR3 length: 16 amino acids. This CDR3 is CASSSYERGGSDTQYF. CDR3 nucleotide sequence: TGTGCCAGCAGCTCCTATGAGCGGGGTGGGTCAGATACGCAGTATTTT.

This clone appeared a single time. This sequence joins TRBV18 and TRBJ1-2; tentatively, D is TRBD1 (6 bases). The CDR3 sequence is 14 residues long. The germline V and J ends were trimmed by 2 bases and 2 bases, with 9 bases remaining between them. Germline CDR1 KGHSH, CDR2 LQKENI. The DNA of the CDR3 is TGTGCCAGCTCACCATCTGGACAGAACTATGGCTACACCTTC. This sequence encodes CASSPSGQNYGYTF.

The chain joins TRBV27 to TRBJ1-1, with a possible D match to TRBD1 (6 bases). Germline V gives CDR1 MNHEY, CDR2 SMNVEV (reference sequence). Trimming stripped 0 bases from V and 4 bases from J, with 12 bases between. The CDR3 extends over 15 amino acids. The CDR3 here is CASSLSWQGSTEAFF. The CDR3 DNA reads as TGTGCCAGCAGTTTATCGTGGCAGGGGTCCACTGAAGCTTTCTTT.

CDR3 nucleotide sequence: TGTGCCAGCTCCCCAATTCCGGGACAGGGGGCGGGGGGCACTGAAGCTTTCTTT. This codes for CASSPIPGQGAGGTEAFF. The chain is built from TRBV18 and TRBJ1-1; 12 bases line up with TRBD1. The germline V gene encodes CDR1 KGHSH and CDR2 LQKENI. Losses at the gene ends were 6 bases for V and 4 bases for J; bases not matched to a gene: 15. The CDR3 has 18 residues.

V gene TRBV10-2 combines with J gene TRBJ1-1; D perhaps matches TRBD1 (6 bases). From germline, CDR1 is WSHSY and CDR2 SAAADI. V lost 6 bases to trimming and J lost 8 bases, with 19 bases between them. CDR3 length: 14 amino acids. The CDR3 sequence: CASRGGGLLGEAFF. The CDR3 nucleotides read TGCGCCAGCAGGGGCGGGGGGCTCCTGGGGGAAGCTTTCTTT.

CDR3 DNA: TGTGCCAGCTCACCATCGTCCGAGCAGTACTTC. Translating it yields CASSPSSEQYF. The chain uses TRBV18 and TRBJ2-7; D call uncertain. Germline CDR1 and CDR2: KGHSH and LQKENI. Trimming removed 2 bases at V and 6 bases at J, with 5 bases between. The CDR3 covers 11 residues.

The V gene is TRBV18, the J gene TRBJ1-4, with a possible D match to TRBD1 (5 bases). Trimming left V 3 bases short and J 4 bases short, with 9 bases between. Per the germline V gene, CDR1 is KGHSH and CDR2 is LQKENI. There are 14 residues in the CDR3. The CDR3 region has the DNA TGTGCCAGCTCACCGACAGTAGATAATGAAAAACTGTTTTTT. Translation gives CASSPTVDNEKLFF.